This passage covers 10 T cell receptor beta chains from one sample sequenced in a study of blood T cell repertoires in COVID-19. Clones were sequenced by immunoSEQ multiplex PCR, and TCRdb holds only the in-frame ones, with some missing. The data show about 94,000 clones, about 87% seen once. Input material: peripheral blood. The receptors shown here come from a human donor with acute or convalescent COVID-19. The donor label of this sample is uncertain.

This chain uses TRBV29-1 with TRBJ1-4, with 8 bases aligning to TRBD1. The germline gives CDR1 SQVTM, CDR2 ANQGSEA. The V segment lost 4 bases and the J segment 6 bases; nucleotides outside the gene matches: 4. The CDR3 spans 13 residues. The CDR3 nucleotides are TGCAGCGTTGCCGCGACAGGGGATGAAAAACTGTTTTTT. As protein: CSVAATGDEKLFF.

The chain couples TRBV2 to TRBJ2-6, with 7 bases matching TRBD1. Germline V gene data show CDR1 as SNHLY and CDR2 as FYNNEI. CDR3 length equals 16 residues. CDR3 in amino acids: CSSTARQGSLTNVLTF. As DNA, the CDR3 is TGTTCTTCTACTGCTAGACAGGGCTCCTTGACCAACGTCCTGACTTTC. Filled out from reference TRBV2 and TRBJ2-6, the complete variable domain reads EPEVTQTPSHQVTQMGQEVILRCVPISNHLYFYWYRQILGQKVEFLVSFYNNEISEKSEIFDDQFSVERPDGSNFTLKIRSTKLEDSAMYFCSSTARQGSLTNVLTFGAGSRLTVL.

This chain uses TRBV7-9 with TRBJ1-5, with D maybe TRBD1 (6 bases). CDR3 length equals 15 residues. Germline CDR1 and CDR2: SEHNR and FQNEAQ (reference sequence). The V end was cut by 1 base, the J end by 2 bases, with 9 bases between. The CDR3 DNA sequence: TGTGCCAGCAGCTTAGGGGCAGGGGGCAATCAGCCCCAGCATTTT. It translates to CASSLGAGGNQPQHF.

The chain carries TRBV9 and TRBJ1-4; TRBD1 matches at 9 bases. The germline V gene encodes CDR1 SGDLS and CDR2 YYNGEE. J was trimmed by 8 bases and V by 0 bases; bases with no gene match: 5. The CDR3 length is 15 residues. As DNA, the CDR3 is TGTGCCAGCAGCGTAGCTGGGACAGGGCTCGAAAAACTGTTTTTT. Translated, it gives CASSVAGTGLEKLFF.

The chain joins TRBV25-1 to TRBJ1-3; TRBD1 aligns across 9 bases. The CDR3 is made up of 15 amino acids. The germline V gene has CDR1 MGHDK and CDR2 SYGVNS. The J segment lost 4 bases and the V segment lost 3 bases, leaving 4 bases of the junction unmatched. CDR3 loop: CASSDPGTGGNTIYF. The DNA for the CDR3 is TGTGCCAGCAGTGACCCGGGGACAGGGGGAAACACCATATATTTT. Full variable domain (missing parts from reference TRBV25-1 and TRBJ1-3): EADIYQTPRYLVIGTGKKITLECSQTMGHDKMYWYQQDPGMELHLIHYSYGVNSTEKGDLSSESTVSRIRTEHFPLTLESARPSHTSQYLCASSDPGTGGNTIYFGEGSWLTVV.

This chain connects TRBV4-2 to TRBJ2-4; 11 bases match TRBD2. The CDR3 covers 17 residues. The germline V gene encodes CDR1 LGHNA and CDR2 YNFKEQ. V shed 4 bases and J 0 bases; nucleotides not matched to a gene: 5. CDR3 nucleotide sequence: TGTGCCAGCAGCCCCCGTAGCGGGGGGGGAGCCAAAAACATTCAGTACTTC. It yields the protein CASSPRSGGGAKNIQYF.

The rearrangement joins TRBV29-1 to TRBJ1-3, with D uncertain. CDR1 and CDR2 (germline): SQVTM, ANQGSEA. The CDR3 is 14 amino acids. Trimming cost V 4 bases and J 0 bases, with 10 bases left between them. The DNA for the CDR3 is TGCAGCGTTGTTGACGGGAGCTCTGGAAACACCATATATTTT. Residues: CSVVDGSSGNTIYF.

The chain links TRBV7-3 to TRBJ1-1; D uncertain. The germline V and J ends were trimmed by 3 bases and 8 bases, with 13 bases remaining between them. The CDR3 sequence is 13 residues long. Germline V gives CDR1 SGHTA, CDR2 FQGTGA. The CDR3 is CASSFTAGSEAFF. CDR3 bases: TGTGCCAGCAGCTTTACGGCCGGGTCGGAAGCTTTCTTT.

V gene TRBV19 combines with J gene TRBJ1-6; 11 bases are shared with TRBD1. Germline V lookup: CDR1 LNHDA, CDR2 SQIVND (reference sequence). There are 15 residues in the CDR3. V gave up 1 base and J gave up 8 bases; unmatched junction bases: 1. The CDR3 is CASSIAGQGDSPLHF. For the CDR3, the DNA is TGTGCCAGTAGTATAGCGGGACAGGGGGATTCACCCCTCCACTTT.

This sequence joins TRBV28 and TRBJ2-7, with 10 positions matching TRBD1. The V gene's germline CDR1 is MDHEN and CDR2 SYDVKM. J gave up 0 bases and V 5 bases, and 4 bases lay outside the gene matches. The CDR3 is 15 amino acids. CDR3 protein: CASSPRTGGSYEQYF. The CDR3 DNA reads TGTGCCAGCAGTCCGCGGACAGGGGGCTCCTACGAGCAGTACTTC.